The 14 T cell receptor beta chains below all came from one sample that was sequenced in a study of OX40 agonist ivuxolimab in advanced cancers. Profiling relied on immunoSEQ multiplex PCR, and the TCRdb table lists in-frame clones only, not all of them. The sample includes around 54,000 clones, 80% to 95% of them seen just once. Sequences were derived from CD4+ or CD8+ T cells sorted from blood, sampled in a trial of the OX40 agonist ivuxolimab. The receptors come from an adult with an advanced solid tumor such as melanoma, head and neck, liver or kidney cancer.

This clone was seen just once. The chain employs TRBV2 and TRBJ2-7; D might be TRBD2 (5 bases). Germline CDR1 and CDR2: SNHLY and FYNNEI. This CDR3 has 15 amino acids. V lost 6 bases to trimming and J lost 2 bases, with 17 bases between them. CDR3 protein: CASRDRGSWTYEQYF. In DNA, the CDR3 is TGTGCCAGCAGAGACCGGGGTTCGTGGACCTACGAGCAGTACTTC.

CDR3 protein: CASSQRITANTGELFF. The CDR3 DNA sequence: TGTGCCAGCAGCCAACGGATCACCGCGAACACCGGGGAGCTGTTTTTT. V gene TRBV7-9 combines with J gene TRBJ2-2; D remains ambiguous. Germline CDR1 reads SEHNR; CDR2 reads FQNEAQ (reference sequence). This CDR3 is built from 16 residues. The V end was cut by 5 bases, the J end by 0 bases, with 13 bases between.

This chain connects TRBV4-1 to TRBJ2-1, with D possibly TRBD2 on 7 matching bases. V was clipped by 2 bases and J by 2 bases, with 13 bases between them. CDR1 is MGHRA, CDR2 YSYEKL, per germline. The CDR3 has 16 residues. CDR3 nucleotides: TGCGCCAGCAGCCAACAAGACGGGGGGCCCTACAATGAGCAGTTCTTC. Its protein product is CASSQQDGGPYNEQFF.

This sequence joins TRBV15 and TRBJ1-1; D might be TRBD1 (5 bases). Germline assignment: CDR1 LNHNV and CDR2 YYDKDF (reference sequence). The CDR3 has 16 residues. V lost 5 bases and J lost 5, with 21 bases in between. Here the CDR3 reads CATSPRTGPTRTEAFF. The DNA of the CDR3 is TGTGCCACCAGCCCGCGAACGGGGCCCACTAGGACTGAAGCTTTCTTT.

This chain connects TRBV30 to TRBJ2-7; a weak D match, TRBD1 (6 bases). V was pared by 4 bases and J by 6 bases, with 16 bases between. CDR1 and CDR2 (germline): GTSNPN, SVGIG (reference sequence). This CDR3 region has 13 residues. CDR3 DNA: TGTGCCTGGATCACAATCGGCAGGGGCGAGCAGTACTTC. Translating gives CAWITIGRGEQYF. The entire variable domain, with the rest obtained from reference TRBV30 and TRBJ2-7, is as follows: SQTIHQWPATLVQPVGSPLSLECTVEGTSNPNLYWYRQAAGRGLQLLFYSVGIGQISSEVPQNLSASRPQDRQFILSSKKLLLSDSGFYLCAWITIGRGEQYFGPGTRLTVT.

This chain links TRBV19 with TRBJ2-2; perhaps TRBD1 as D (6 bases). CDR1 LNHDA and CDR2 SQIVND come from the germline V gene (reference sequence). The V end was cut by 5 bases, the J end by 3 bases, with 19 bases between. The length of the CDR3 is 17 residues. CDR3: CASSLSLGPGDTGELFF. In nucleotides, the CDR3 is TGTGCCAGTAGTCTATCATTGGGACCAGGGGACACCGGGGAGCTGTTTTTT.

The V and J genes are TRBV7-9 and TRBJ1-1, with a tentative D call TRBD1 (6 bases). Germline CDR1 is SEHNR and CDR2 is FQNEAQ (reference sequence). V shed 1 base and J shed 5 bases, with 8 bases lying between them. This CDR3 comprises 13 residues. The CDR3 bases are TGTGCCAGCAGCTTAGGAGGGGGAACTGAAGCTTTCTTT. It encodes CASSLGGGTEAFF.

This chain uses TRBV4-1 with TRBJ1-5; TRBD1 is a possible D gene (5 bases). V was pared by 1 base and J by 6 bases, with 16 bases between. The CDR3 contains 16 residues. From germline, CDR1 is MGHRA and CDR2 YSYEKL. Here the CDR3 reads CASSQVDRGEIQPQHF. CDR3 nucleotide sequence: TGCGCCAGCAGCCAAGTGGATAGGGGAGAGATTCAGCCCCAGCATTTT.

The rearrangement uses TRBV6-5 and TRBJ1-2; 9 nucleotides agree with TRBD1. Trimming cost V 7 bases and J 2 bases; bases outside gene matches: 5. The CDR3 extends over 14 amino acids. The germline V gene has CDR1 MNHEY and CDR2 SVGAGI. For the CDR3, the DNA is TGTGCCAGCACATGGGACAGGGCGAACTATGGCTACACCTTC. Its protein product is CASTWDRANYGYTF.

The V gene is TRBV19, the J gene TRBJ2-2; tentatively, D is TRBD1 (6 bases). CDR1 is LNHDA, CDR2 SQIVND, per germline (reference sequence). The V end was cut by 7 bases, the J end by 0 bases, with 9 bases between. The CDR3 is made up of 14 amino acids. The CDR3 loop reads CASNYRANTGELFF. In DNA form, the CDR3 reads TGTGCCAGTAACTACAGGGCGAACACCGGGGAGCTGTTTTTT.

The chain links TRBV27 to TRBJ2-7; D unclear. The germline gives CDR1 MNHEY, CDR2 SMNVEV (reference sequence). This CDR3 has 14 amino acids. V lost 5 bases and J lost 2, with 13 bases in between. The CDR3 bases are TGTGCCAGCAGTCCCCGGGCCGGAGCCTACGAGCAGTACTTC. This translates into CASSPRAGAYEQYF.

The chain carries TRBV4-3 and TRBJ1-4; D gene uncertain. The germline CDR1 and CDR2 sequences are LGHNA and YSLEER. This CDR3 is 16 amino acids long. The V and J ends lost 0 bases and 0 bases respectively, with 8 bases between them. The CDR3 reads CASSQEPGPTNEKLFF. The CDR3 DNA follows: TGCGCCAGCAGCCAAGAACCAGGCCCAACTAATGAAAAACTGTTTTTT.

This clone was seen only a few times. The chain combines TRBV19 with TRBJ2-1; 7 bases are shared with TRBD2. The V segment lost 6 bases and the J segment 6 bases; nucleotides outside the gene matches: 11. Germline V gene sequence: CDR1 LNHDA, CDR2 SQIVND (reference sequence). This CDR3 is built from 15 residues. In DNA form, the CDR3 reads TGTGCCAGTAGCATCCGGGACTACGGGGTCAATGAGCAGTTCTTC. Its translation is CASSIRDYGVNEQFF.

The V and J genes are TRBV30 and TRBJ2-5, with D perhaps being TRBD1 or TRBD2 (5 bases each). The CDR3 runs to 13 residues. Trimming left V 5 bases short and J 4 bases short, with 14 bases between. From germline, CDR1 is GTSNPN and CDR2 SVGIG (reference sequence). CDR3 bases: TGTGCCTGGTGGGGACGGTGGGGAGAGACCCAGTACTTC. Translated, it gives CAWWGRWGETQYF.